This T cell receptor (beta chain) was recovered during a study of cytomegalovirus exposure and HLA in healthy donors. The study's findings and limits: CMV serostatus stood as the only immune exposure information on hand. A later analysis found that most CMV-associated TCR beta chains appeared HLA-restricted.

Concerning this clone: The antigen remains unidentified.

Primers for the PCR totalled 60 Vbeta and 13 Jbeta. The repertoire was sequenced with immunoSEQ multiplex PCR; TCRdb's copy has only in-frame clones and lacks some. The sample consists of fewer than 150,000 clones, 70% to 80% of them appearing once. The CDR3 consists of 15 residues. Trimming took off 3 bases at V and 2 bases at J, with 13 bases between the two ends. Germline CDR1 is MGHRA and CDR2 is YSYEKL. This chain uses TRBV4-1 with TRBJ1-2; D is uncertain. This TCR came from a young man in good health and CMV-seronegative. The sequenced material came from PBMCs. DNA for the CDR3: TGCGCCAGCAGCCAGCTAGGAGGGATAAACTATGGCTACACCTTC. This encodes CASSQLGGINYGYTF.